The 17 T cell receptor beta chains below come from one sample, sequenced in a study of blood T cell repertoires in COVID-19 (dated by TCRdb to the early 2020s). Library preparation used the immunoSEQ multiplex PCR assay. The clones in this table, taken by TCRdb from immuneACCESS, are in-frame only. Not every clone is retained; where verified, under half of the shortfall comes from an unresolved V gene, and the cause of the rest is unknown. The sample has about 370,000 clones on record, roughly 90% of them singletons. The ten largest clones take up approximately 3% of the sample. The specimen sequenced was peripheral blood. The receptors were sampled from a woman in her twenties or thirties with COVID-19, enrolled during active disease.

This clone was seen once. The chain joins TRBV28 to TRBJ2-4, with D possibly being TRBD2 (6 bases). Trimming pared 4 bases from V and 9 bases from J, leaving 22 bases between. The germline V gene encodes CDR1 MDHEN and CDR2 SYDVKM. The CDR3 totals 16 residues. The CDR3 bases are TGTGCCAGCAGTTCTCCTGGAGGGACCAGAATTGGCATTCAGTACTTC. It translates to CASSSPGGTRIGIQYF. Based on the CDR3 plus reference TRBV28 and TRBJ2-4, the full variable domain is DVKVTQSSRYLVKRTGEKVFLECVQDMDHENMFWYRQDPGLGLRLIYFSYDVKMKEKGDIPEGYSVSREKKERFSLILESASTNQTSMYLCASSSPGGTRIGIQYFGAGTRLSVL.

This clone has only one observation. The rearrangement uses TRBV7-2 and TRBJ1-2; D might be TRBD1 (6 bases). The CDR3 contains 13 residues. CDR1 SGHTA and CDR2 FQGNSA come from the germline V gene. V was trimmed by 1 base and J by 4 bases, leaving 7 bases between them. CDR3 nucleotide sequence: TGTGCCAGCAGCTTAGAACAGGGCTATGGCTACACCTTC. This translates into CASSLEQGYGYTF.

This chain connects TRBV5-1 to TRBJ2-5; D remains ambiguous. Germline lookup yields CDR1 SGHRS and CDR2 YFSETQ. The CDR3 has 11 amino acids. V lost 9 bases, J lost 3 bases, and 9 bases lay in between. CDR3 amino acids: CAIADKETQYF. For the CDR3, the DNA is TGCGCCATCGCTGACAAAGAGACCCAGTACTTC.

The genes are TRBV5-1 and TRBJ2-5; 9 bases are shared with TRBD2. Germline V gene sequence: CDR1 SGHRS, CDR2 YFSETQ. With V trimmed by 2 bases and J by 4 bases, 6 bases remained unmatched. CDR3 length equals 15 residues. CDR3 sequence reads: CASSFRGGAGETQYF. CDR3 coding DNA: TGCGCCAGCAGCTTTCGCGGGGGGGCCGGAGAGACCCAGTACTTC.

This chain uses TRBV19 with TRBJ1-1; D might be TRBD1 (5 bases). V was pared by 3 bases and J by 0 bases, with 11 bases between. The CDR3 sequence is 15 residues long. Germline V gene lookup returns CDR1 LNHDA and CDR2 SQIVND (reference sequence). The CDR3 region has the DNA TGTGCCAGTAGTATCCCTCCGGGGGTGAACACTGAAGCTTTCTTT. This gives the protein CASSIPPGVNTEAFF.

The chain combines TRBV7-9 with TRBJ1-2; 9 nucleotides match TRBD1. CDR1 is SEHNR and CDR2 is FQNEAQ in the germline V gene (reference sequence). There are 15 residues in the CDR3. V lost 4 bases to trimming and J lost 2 bases; unmatched junction nucleotides: 5. CDR3 bases: TGTGCCAGCAGCTCAACAGGGGGCGCAAACTATGGCTACACCTTC. This codes for CASSSTGGANYGYTF.

This chain links TRBV7-2 with TRBJ2-3, with a tentative D call TRBD2 (6 bases). Germline lookup yields CDR1 SGHTA and CDR2 FQGNSA. The V and J ends lost 5 bases and 10 bases respectively, with 19 bases between them. There are 14 residues in the CDR3. CDR3 amino acids: CASSVGTGTLSQYF. The DNA for the CDR3 is TGTGCCAGCAGCGTTGGGACTGGGACTTTGTCGCAGTATTTT.

CDR3 sequence: CASSLGGTGYYSNQPQHF. CDR3 sequence (DNA): TGTGCCAGCAGCTTAGGGGGGACAGGCTATTATAGCAATCAGCCCCAGCATTTT. The chain has TRBV7-2 and TRBJ1-5, with 8 bases matching TRBD1. J was trimmed by 0 bases and V by 1 base; bases with no gene match: 8. Germline values: CDR1 SGHTA, CDR2 FQGNSA. The CDR3 runs 18 residues.

This chain links TRBV4-3 with TRBJ2-1; the D gene is possibly TRBD2 (6 bases). The length of the CDR3 is 14 residues. Looked up from germline, CDR1 is LGHNA and CDR2 is YSLEER. The V and J ends lost 2 bases and 2 bases respectively, with 7 bases between them. This CDR3 reads CASSQKRAYNEQFF. The CDR3 nucleotides are TGCGCCAGCAGCCAAAAGCGGGCCTACAATGAGCAGTTCTTC.

The CDR3 is CAITQAGVGRDTQYF. The CDR3 DNA is TGTGCCATCACCCAAGCGGGAGTCGGTAGGGATACGCAGTATTTT. The chain couples TRBV10-3 to TRBJ2-3, with 8 positions matching TRBD2. Trimming at V came to 7 bases and at J to 6 bases, leaving 12 bases not matched to a gene. CDR3 size: 15 residues. Germline V gives CDR1 ENHRY, CDR2 SYGVKD.

The genes are TRBV5-1 and TRBJ2-1, with D possibly TRBD2 on 6 matching bases. V shed 4 bases and J shed 9 bases, with 17 bases lying between them. CDR1 SGHRS and CDR2 YFSETQ come from the germline V gene. The CDR3 loop spans 14 amino acids. The chain's CDR3 is CASSAGLETGEQFF. Written as DNA, the CDR3 is TGCGCCAGCAGCGCGGGACTTGAAACCGGTGAGCAGTTCTTC.

The chain couples TRBV7-9 to TRBJ1-5; D perhaps matches TRBD1 (5 bases). The CDR3 consists of 13 residues. Trimming pared 5 bases from V and 1 base from J, leaving 6 bases between. Germline lookup yields CDR1 SEHNR and CDR2 FQNEAQ (reference sequence). CDR3 region: CASSRQSNQPQHF. CDR3 bases: TGTGCCAGCAGCCGACAGAGCAATCAGCCCCAGCATTTT.

This clone was seen just once. The V gene is TRBV28, the J gene TRBJ2-7; D perhaps matches TRBD1 (5 bases). Germline CDR1 MDHEN, CDR2 SYDVKM. This CDR3 region has 13 residues. V was clipped by 2 bases and J by 6 bases, with 11 bases between them. CDR3: CASSLGAEPEQYF. The DNA of the CDR3 is TGTGCCAGCAGTTTAGGGGCGGAGCCCGAGCAGTACTTC. Full variable domain (rest looked up from reference TRBV28 and TRBJ2-7): DVKVTQSSRYLVKRTGEKVFLECVQDMDHENMFWYRQDPGLGLRLIYFSYDVKMKEKGDIPEGYSVSREKKERFSLILESASTNQTSMYLCASSLGAEPEQYFGPGTRLTVT.

This clone was observed a single time. The J gene is TRBJ2-6, the V gene TRBV7-9; D may be TRBD2 (6 bases). The CDR3 totals 19 residues. Germline lookup yields CDR1 SEHNR and CDR2 FQNEAQ (reference sequence). Deletions cut 5 bases from V and 1 base from J, with 21 bases between. The CDR3 region has the DNA TGTGCCAGCAGCACGGGGGTTTTCGGGGGTCCTTCTGGGGCCAACGTCCTGACTTTC. Translation gives CASSTGVFGGPSGANVLTF.

CDR3 in DNA: TGTGCCAGCAGTCGCGAATTCGGACTAGCGGGGGACAATGAGCAGTTCTTC. Protein: CASSREFGLAGDNEQFF. This chain uses TRBV6-6 with TRBJ2-1; 13 bases are shared with TRBD2. The CDR3 is 17 amino acids. Looked up from germline, CDR1 is MNHNY and CDR2 is SVGAGI (reference sequence). J was trimmed by 5 bases and V by 5 bases; bases with no gene match: 9.

The gene calls are TRBV19 and TRBJ2-3; TRBD2 aligns across 12 bases. This CDR3 contains 17 residues. Germline-derived CDR1 and CDR2 are LNHDA and SQIVND (reference sequence). The V gene end was trimmed by 11 bases and the J gene end by 0 bases; junction bases not matched to a gene: 12. The CDR3 sequence is CAGRLAGAQTSTDTQYF. The CDR3 coding sequence is TGTGCCGGTCGACTAGCGGGGGCCCAAACTAGCACAGATACGCAGTATTTT.

This chain links TRBV5-5 with TRBJ2-7, with 8 bases fitting TRBD1. There are 14 residues in the CDR3. V lost 0 bases, J lost 3 bases, and 2 bases stayed unmatched. Germline V gene data show CDR1 as SGHKS and CDR2 as YYEKEE (reference sequence). The CDR3 DNA reads TGTGCCAGCAGCTTGGGGACAGGGATCTACGAGCAGTACTTC. Encoded protein: CASSLGTGIYEQYF. The entire variable domain, with the rest obtained from reference TRBV5-5 and TRBJ2-7, is as follows: DAGVTQSPTHLIKTRGQQVTLRCSPISGHKSVSWYQQVLGQGPQFIFQYYEKEERGRGNFPDRFSARQFPNYSSELNVNALLLGDSALYLCASSLGTGIYEQYFGPGTRLTVT.